What follows is one TCR beta chain and its context. The data originate from a study of cytomegalovirus exposure and HLA in healthy donors. Sequencing was performed with immunoSEQ multiplex PCR; in TCRdb, only in-frame clones are kept and a portion is missing. The sample records 300,000 to 400,000 clones, 88% being singletons. Sequenced: PBMCs. The TCR sequence derives from a man aged 25-45 years in good health and CMV-seronegative.

CDR3 DNA sequence: TGCGCCAGCAGCTCGAGGGTACTGAACACTGAAGCTTTCTTT. Its translation: CASSSRVLNTEAFF. This chain connects TRBV5-1 to TRBJ1-1, with D unresolved. The germline V and J ends were trimmed by 3 bases and 0 bases, with 9 bases remaining between them. Germline CDR1 SGHRS, CDR2 YFSETQ. CDR3 length: 14 residues.